The rows below give T cell receptor beta chains drawn from one sample of a study of shared clonotypes between healthy human individuals. Using immunoSEQ multiplex PCR, the repertoire was profiled, and TCRdb retains in-frame clones only, with some absent. Of about 2.4 million clones listed, roughly nine tenths are singletons. Sequenced sample: naive CD4+ T cells sorted from blood. Source of these receptors: a man between 18 and 29 years old in good health. Both conserved end residues are part of each CDR3. Fields, in order: V gene, J gene, D gene, CDR3 DNA, CDR3 protein. D genes are given only for firm matches.

v_gene: TRBV27; j_gene: TRBJ2-2; d_gene: .; CDR3nt: TGTGCCAGCAGTTTATCAGTAGGGACTGCGAACACCGGGGAGCTGTTTTTT; CDR3aa: CASSLSVGTANTGELFF
v_gene: TRBV10-3; j_gene: TRBJ2-7; d_gene: .; CDR3nt: TGTGCCATCAGTGTGAGCGGAGGCGACTACGAGCAGTACTTC; CDR3aa: CAISVSGGDYEQYF
v_gene: TRBV5-1; j_gene: TRBJ2-7; d_gene: .; CDR3nt: TGCGCCAGCAGCCGGGACTCCATTTACGAGCAGTACTTC; CDR3aa: CASSRDSIYEQYF
v_gene: TRBV7-9; j_gene: TRBJ1-6; d_gene: .; CDR3nt: TGTGCCAGCAGCTTACGGACGGACAATTCACCCCTCCACTTT; CDR3aa: CASSLRTDNSPLHF
v_gene: TRBV5-1; j_gene: TRBJ2-7; d_gene: .; CDR3nt: TGCGCCAGCAGCTTGGAGCAGGGCGCCTACGAGCAGTACTTC; CDR3aa: CASSLEQGAYEQYF
v_gene: TRBV7-2; j_gene: TRBJ1-1; d_gene: TRBD1; CDR3nt: TGTGCCAGCAGCTTAGTTTGGACAGGGACGTCCAAGAACACTGAAGCTTTCTTT; CDR3aa: CASSLVWTGTSKNTEAFF
v_gene: TRBV5-1; j_gene: TRBJ2-2; d_gene: .; CDR3nt: TGCGCCAGCAGCCCCCCGGGGACCGGAGCGAACACCGGGGAGCTGTTTTTT; CDR3aa: CASSPPGTGANTGELFF
v_gene: TRBV27; j_gene: TRBJ2-5; d_gene: TRBD2; CDR3nt: TGTGCCAGCAGTTTAAATAGCGGGGGCACCCAGTACTTC; CDR3aa: CASSLNSGGTQYF
v_gene: TRBV5-4; j_gene: TRBJ2-2; d_gene: .; CDR3nt: TGTGCCAGCAGCTCCACTTACACCGGGGAGCTGTTTTTT; CDR3aa: CASSSTYTGELFF
v_gene: TRBV7-9; j_gene: TRBJ2-1; d_gene: .; CDR3nt: TGTGCCAGCAGCTTTTTGGGGTCAGAACACGGGCAGTTCTTC; CDR3aa: CASSFLGSEHGQFF
v_gene: TRBV2; j_gene: TRBJ2-3; d_gene: .; CDR3nt: TGTGCCAGCCATAGGGGGGCGGATACGCAGTATTTT; CDR3aa: CASHRGADTQYF
v_gene: TRBV30; j_gene: TRBJ1-4; d_gene: TRBD1; CDR3nt: TGTGCCTGGAAAGGGACAGGTGGCGAAAAACTGTTTTTT; CDR3aa: CAWKGTGGEKLFF
v_gene: TRBV15; j_gene: TRBJ2-3; d_gene: .; CDR3nt: TGTGCCACCAGCAGAGCCGGGACCAACACAGATACGCAGTATTTT; CDR3aa: CATSRAGTNTDTQYF